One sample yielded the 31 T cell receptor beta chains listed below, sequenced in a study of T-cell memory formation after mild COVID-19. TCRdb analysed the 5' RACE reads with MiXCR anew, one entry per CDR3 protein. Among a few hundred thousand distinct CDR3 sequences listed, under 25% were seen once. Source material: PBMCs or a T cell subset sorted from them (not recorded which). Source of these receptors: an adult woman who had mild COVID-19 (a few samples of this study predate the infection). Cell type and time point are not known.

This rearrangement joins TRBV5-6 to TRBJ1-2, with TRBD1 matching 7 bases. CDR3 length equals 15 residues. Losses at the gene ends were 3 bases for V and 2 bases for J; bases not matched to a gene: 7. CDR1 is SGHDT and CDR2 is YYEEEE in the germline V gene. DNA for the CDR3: TGTGCCAGCAGCTCGGGGACAGTGTTCAACTATGGCTACACCTTC. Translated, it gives CASSSGTVFNYGYTF.

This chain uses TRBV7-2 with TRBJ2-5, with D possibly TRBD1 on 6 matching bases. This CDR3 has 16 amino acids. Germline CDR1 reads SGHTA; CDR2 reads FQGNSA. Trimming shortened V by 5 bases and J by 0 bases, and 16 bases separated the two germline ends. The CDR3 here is CASSTGTQTYQETQYF. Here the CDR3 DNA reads TGTGCCAGCAGCACGGGGACACAAACCTACCAAGAGACCCAGTACTTC.

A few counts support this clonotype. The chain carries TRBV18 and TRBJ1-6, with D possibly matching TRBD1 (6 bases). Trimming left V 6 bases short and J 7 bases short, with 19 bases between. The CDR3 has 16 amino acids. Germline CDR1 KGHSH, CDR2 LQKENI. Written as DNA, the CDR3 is TGTGCCAGCTCCCCAGCAACTCGGGGGGCAAATTCACCCCTCCACTTT. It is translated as CASSPATRGANSPLHF. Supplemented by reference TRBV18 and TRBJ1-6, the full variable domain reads NAGVMQNPRHLVRRRGQEARLRCSPMKGHSHVYWYRQLPEEGLKFMVYLQKENIIDESGMPKERFSAEFPKEGPSILRIQQVVRGDSAAYFCASSPATRGANSPLHFGNGTRLTVT.

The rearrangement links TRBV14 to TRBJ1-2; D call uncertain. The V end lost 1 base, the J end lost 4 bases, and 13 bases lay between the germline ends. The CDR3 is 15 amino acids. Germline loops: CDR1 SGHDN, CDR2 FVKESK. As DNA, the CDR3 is TGTGCCAGCAGCCAAGGCAGTTGGGAGAGCTATGGCTACACCTTC. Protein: CASSQGSWESYGYTF.

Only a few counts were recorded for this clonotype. CDR3 sequence: CASAHGTGGYNEQFF. CDR3 bases: TGTGCCAGCGCCCATGGTACCGGGGGCTACAATGAGCAGTTCTTC. This chain joins TRBV6-5 and TRBJ2-1, with D possibly being TRBD2 (6 bases). This CDR3 comprises 15 residues. Germline values: CDR1 MNHEY, CDR2 SVGAGI. With 8 bases removed from V and 3 bases from J, the gap between germline ends came to 17 bases.

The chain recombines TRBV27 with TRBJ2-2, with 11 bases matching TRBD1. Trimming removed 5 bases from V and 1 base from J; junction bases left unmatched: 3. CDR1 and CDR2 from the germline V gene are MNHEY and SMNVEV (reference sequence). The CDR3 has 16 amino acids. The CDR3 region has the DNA TGTGCCAGCAGTCTGGGGACAGGGGGGAACACCGGGGAGCTGTTTTTT. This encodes CASSLGTGGNTGELFF.

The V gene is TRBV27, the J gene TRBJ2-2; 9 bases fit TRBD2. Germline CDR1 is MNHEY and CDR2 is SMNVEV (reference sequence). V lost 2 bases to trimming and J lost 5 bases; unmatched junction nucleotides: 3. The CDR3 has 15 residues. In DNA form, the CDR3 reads TGTGCCAGCAGTTTAGAGGGACTAGCAACCGGGGAGCTGTTTTTT. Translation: CASSLEGLATGELFF.

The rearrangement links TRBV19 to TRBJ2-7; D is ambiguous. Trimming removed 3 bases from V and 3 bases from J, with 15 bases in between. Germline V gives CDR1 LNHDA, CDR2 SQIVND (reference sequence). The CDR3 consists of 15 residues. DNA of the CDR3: TGTGCCAGTAGTATGAATGAGGCGGTTAGCTACGAGCAGTACTTC. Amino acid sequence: CASSMNEAVSYEQYF.

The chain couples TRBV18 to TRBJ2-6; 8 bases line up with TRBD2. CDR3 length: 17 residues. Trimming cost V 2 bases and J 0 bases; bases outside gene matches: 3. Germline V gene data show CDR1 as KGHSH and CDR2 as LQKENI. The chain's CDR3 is CASSPGGGSSGANVLTF. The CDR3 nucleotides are TGTGCCAGCTCACCAGGCGGGGGGAGCTCTGGGGCCAACGTCCTGACTTTC. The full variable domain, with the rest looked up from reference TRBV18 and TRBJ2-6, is NAGVMQNPRHLVRRRGQEARLRCSPMKGHSHVYWYRQLPEEGLKFMVYLQKENIIDESGMPKERFSAEFPKEGPSILRIQQVVRGDSAAYFCASSPGGGSSGANVLTFGAGSRLTVL.

The CDR3 spells CASSLRGDRGETQYF. CDR3 DNA sequence: TGTGCCAGCAGCTTACGAGGGGACAGGGGAGAGACCCAGTACTTC. The genes are TRBV7-9 and TRBJ2-5; TRBD1 matches at 10 bases. J lost 4 bases, V lost 2 bases, and 4 bases had no gene match. CDR3 length: 15 residues. The germline CDR1 and CDR2 sequences are SEHNR and FQNEAQ (reference sequence).

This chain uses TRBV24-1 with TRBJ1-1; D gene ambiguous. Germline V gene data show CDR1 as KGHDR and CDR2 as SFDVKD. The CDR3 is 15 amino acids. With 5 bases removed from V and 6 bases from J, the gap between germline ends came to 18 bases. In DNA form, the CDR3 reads TGTGCCACCAGTGCCTCAGATCGCGGGATGTCTGAAGCTTTCTTT. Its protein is CATSASDRGMSEAFF.

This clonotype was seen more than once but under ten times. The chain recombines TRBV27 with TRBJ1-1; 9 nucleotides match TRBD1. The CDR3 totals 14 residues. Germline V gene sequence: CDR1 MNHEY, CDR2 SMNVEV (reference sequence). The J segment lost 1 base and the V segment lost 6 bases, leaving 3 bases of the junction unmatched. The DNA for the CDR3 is TGTGCCAGCAGGACGACAGGGGGGAACACTGAAGCTTTCTTT. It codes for CASRTTGGNTEAFF.

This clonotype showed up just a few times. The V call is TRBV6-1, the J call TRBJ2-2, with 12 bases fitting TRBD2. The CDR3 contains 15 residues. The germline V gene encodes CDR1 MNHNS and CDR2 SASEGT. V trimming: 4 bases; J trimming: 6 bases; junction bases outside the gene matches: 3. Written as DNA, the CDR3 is TGTGCCAGCAGTGTTACTAGCGGGGGGTCCGGGGAGCTGTTTTTT. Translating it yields CASSVTSGGSGELFF.

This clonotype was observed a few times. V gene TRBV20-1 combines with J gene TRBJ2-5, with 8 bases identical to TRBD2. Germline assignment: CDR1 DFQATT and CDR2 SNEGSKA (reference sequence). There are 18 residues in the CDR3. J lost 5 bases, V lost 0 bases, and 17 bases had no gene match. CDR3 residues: CSARDLGYVAGPGETQYF. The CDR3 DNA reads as TGCAGTGCTAGAGATCTGGGTTATGTAGCGGGGCCTGGGGAGACCCAGTACTTC.

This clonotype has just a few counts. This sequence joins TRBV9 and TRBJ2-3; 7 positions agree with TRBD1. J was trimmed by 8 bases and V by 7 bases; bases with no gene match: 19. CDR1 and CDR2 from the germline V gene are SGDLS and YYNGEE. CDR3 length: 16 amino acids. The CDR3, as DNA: TGTGCCAGCGCCATTTCAGGGGGAGCTCTGTATGTTACGCAGTATTTT. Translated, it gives CASAISGGALYVTQYF.

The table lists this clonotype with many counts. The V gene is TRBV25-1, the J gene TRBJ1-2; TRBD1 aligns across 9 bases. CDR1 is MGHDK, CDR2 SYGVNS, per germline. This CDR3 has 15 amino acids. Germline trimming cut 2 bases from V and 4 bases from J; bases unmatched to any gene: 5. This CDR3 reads CASSEGMTGGYGYTF. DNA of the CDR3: TGTGCCAGCAGTGAAGGGATGACAGGGGGCTATGGCTACACCTTC.

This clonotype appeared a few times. This CDR3 is CASSGWDRGSPSGLKRYYGYTF. Here the CDR3 DNA reads TGTGCCAGCAGTGGCTGGGACAGGGGTTCCCCCAGCGGGTTAAAGAGATATTATGGCTACACCTTC. The chain recombines TRBV12-3 or TRBV12-4 with TRBJ1-2; 10 nucleotides match TRBD1. With 5 bases clipped from V and 5 bases from J, the junction kept 29 bases outside the gene matches. CDR3 length: 22 amino acids.

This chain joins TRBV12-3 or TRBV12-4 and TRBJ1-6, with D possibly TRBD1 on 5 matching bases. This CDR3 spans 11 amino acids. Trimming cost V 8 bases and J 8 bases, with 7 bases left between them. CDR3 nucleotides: TGTGCCAGCCAAGGGGATTCACCCCTCCACTTT. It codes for CASQGDSPLHF.

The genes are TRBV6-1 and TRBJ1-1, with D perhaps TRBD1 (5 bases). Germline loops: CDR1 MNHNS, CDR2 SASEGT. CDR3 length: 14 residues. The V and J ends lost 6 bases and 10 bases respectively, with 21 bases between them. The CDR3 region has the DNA TGTGCCAGCAGCTCCGGACCAGAGGGGCTCGGAGCTTTCTTT. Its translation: CASSSGPEGLGAFF.

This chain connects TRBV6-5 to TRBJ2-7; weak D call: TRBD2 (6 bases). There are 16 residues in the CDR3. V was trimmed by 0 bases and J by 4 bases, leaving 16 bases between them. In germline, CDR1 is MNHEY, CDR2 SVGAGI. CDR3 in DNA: TGTGCCAGCAGTTACTCGAGCCGGGAGATCCCATACGAGCAGTACTTC. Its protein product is CASSYSSREIPYEQYF.

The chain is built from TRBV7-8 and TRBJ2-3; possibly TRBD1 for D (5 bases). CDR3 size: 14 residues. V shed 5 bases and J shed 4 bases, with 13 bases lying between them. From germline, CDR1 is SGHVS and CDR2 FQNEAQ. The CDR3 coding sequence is TGTGCCAGCAGCCGGACACCTACTTCAGATACGCAGTATTTT. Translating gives CASSRTPTSDTQYF.

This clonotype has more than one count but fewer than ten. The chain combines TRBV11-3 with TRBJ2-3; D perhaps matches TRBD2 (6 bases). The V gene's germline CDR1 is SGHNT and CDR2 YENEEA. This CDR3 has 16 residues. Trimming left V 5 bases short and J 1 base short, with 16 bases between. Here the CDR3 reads CASSTWEDGGTDTQYF. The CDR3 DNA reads TGTGCCAGCAGCACGTGGGAGGACGGAGGCACAGATACGCAGTATTTT. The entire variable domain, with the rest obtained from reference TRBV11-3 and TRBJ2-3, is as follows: EAGVVQSPRYKIIEKKQPVAFWCNPISGHNTLYWYLQNLGQGPELLIRYENEEAVDDSQLPKDRFSAERLKGVDSTLKIQPAELGDSAVYLCASSTWEDGGTDTQYFGPGTRLTVL.

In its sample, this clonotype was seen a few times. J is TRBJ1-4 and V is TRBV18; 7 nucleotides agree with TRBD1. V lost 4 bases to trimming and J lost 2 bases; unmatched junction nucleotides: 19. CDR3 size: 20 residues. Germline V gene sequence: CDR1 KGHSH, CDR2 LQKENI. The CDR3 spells CASSRLGGTGEPSTNEKLFF. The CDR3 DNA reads TGTGCCAGCTCACGATTGGGTGGTACAGGGGAGCCCTCCACTAATGAAAAACTGTTTTTT.

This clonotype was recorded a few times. CDR3 amino acids: CASSPRTGETNEKLFF. The CDR3, as DNA: TGTGCCAGCAGCCCTCGTACAGGGGAAACTAATGAAAAACTGTTTTTT. The V call is TRBV7-3, the J call TRBJ1-4; 7 nucleotides match TRBD1. The trim removed 5 bases at V and 1 base at J, leaving 7 bases unmatched. The germline V gene has CDR1 SGHTA and CDR2 FQGTGA. The CDR3 covers 16 residues.

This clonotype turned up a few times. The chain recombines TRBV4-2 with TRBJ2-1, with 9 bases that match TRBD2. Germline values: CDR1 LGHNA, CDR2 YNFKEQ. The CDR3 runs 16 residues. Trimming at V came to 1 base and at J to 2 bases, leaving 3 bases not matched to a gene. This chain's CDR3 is CASSQGGGGAYNEQFF. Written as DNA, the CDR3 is TGTGCCAGCAGCCAAGGCGGCGGGGGGGCCTACAATGAGCAGTTCTTC.

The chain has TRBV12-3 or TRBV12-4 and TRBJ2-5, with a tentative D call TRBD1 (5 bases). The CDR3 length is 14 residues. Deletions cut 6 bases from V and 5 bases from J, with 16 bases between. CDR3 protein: CASSPTEVEETQYF. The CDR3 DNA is TGTGCCAGCAGCCCGACAGAGGTAGAGGAGACCCAGTACTTC.

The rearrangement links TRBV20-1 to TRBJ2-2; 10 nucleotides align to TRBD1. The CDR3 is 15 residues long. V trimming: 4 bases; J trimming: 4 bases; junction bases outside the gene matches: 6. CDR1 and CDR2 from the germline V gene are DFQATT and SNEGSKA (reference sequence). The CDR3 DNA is TGCAGTGCTAAGAGGACAGGGGGAAGCACCGGGGAGCTGTTTTTT. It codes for CSAKRTGGSTGELFF.

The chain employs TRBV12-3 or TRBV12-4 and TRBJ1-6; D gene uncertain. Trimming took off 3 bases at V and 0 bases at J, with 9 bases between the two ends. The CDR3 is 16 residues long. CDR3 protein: CASSFGISSYNSPLHF. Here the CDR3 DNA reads TGTGCCAGCAGTTTCGGGATTAGCTCCTATAATTCACCCCTCCACTTT.

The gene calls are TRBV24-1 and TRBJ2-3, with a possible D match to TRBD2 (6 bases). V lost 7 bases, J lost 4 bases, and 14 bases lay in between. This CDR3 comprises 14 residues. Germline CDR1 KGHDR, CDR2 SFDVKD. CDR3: CATRGGIGADTQYF. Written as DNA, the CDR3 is TGTGCCACCAGGGGGGGTATCGGAGCAGATACGCAGTATTTT.

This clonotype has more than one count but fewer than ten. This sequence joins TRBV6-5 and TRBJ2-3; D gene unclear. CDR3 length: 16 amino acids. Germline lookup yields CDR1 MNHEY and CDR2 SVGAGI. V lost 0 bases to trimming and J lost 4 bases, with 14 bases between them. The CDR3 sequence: CASSYSWGRRADTQYF. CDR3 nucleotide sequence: TGTGCCAGCAGTTACTCCTGGGGAAGAAGGGCAGATACGCAGTATTTT.

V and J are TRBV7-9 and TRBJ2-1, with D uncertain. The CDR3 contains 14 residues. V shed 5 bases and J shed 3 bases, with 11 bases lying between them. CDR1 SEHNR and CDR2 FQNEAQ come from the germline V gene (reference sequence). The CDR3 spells CASSRDGLYNEQFF. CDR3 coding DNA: TGTGCCAGCAGCCGCGATGGCCTCTACAATGAGCAGTTCTTC.